A selection of T cell receptor beta chains follows, all from one sample in a study of immune evolution from preneoplasia to lung adenocarcinoma. Profiled with immunoSEQ multiplex PCR; TCRdb holds only in-frame clones, not every one. The top ten clones hold approximately 8% of a sample with some 8,200 clones, roughly three quarters of them seen once. Sequenced input: FFPE adjacent normal lung tissue. Source of these receptors: a person aged 60-79 years with lung adenocarcinoma. Both conserved end residues are part of each CDR3. The D gene is left open where the match is weak. Expanded clones get a size class; other rows say once, few or many, or leave the size out.

v_gene: TRBV5-5
abundance: .
j_gene: TRBJ1-1
d_gene: TRBD1
CDR3aa: CASRYAGGAGVTEAFF
CDR3nt: TGTGCCAGCAGGTATGCAGGGGGCGCGGGGGTCACTGAAGCTTTCTTT

v_gene: TRBV29-1
abundance: .
j_gene: TRBJ1-1
d_gene: .
CDR3aa: CSVDRGEGTEAFF
CDR3nt: TGCAGCGTTGACCGAGGGGAAGGAACTGAAGCTTTCTTT

v_gene: TRBV7-9
abundance: .
j_gene: TRBJ2-5
d_gene: .
CDR3aa: CASTRIAVQETQYF
CDR3nt: TGTGCCAGCACCCGCATAGCGGTCCAAGAGACCCAGTACTTC

v_gene: TRBV7-8
abundance: .
j_gene: TRBJ2-6
d_gene: TRBD1
CDR3aa: CASSSWTGQANVLTF
CDR3nt: TGTGCCAGCAGCTCCTGGACAGGGCAAGCCAACGTCCTGACTTTC

v_gene: TRBV7-9
abundance: .
j_gene: TRBJ2-2
d_gene: TRBD2
CDR3aa: CASSKARRLAGGIGELFF
CDR3nt: TGTGCCAGCAGCAAAGCACGTCGGCTAGCGGGGGGCATCGGGGAGCTGTTTTTT

v_gene: TRBV6-1
abundance: .
j_gene: TRBJ2-7
d_gene: TRBD1
CDR3aa: CASRYQGEAYEQYF
CDR3nt: TGTGCCAGCAGGTATCAGGGGGAAGCCTACGAGCAGTACTTC

v_gene: TRBV27
abundance: .
j_gene: TRBJ1-1
d_gene: .
CDR3aa: CASSLNTNTEAFF
CDR3nt: TGTGCCAGCAGTTTGAACACAAACACTGAAGCTTTCTTT

v_gene: TRBV27
abundance: .
j_gene: TRBJ1-5
d_gene: .
CDR3aa: CASSPQAGGGQPQHF
CDR3nt: TGTGCCAGCAGTCCCCAAGCGGGGGGCGGGCAGCCCCAGCATTTT

v_gene: TRBV6-1
abundance: medium-sized
j_gene: TRBJ1-4
d_gene: .
CDR3aa: CASEKNSATNEKLFF
CDR3nt: TGTGCCAGCGAAAAGAACAGTGCAACTAATGAAAAACTGTTTTTT

v_gene: TRBV18
abundance: .
j_gene: TRBJ2-1
d_gene: TRBD2
CDR3aa: CASSPRAGLGSYNEQFF
CDR3nt: TGTGCCAGCTCACCACGAGCGGGGCTGGGTTCCTACAATGAGCAGTTCTTC

v_gene: TRBV15
abundance: .
j_gene: TRBJ2-2
d_gene: .
CDR3aa: CATSNLLGADGELFF
CDR3nt: TGTGCCACCAGCAACCTTCTAGGGGCGGACGGGGAGCTGTTTTTT

v_gene: TRBV30
abundance: .
j_gene: TRBJ2-5
d_gene: .
CDR3aa: CAWSSGNSRETQYF
CDR3nt: TGTGCCTGGAGTTCGGGTAATTCCCGAGAGACCCAGTACTTC

v_gene: TRBV29-1
abundance: once
j_gene: TRBJ2-7
d_gene: .
CDR3aa: CSVKRGPGYEQYF
CDR3nt: TGCAGCGTTAAACGGGGGCCCGGCTACGAGCAGTACTTC

v_gene: TRBV2
abundance: .
j_gene: TRBJ1-2
d_gene: .
CDR3aa: CASRFAGGYTF
CDR3nt: TGTGCCAGCAGGTTTGCCGGGGGCTACACCTTC

v_gene: TRBV29-1
abundance: .
j_gene: TRBJ2-5
d_gene: .
CDR3aa: CSARTEDETQYF
CDR3nt: TGCAGCGCCCGGACGGAAGATGAGACCCAGTACTTC

v_gene: TRBV29-1
abundance: .
j_gene: TRBJ2-7
d_gene: TRBD2
CDR3aa: CSVDAGGGTGGAYEQYF
CDR3nt: TGCAGCGTTGACGCCGGGGGGGGGACCGGAGGGGCCTACGAGCAGTACTTC

v_gene: TRBV30
abundance: .
j_gene: TRBJ1-1
d_gene: .
CDR3aa: CAWRGHSAFEAFF
CDR3nt: TGTGCCTGGAGAGGGCACAGCGCCTTTGAAGCTTTCTTT

v_gene: TRBV27
abundance: .
j_gene: TRBJ1-1
d_gene: .
CDR3aa: CASSFNRGTEAFF
CDR3nt: TGTGCCAGCAGTTTTAACCGTGGCACTGAAGCTTTCTTT

v_gene: TRBV18
abundance: .
j_gene: TRBJ2-1
d_gene: .
CDR3aa: CASSLELGDSSYNEQFF
CDR3nt: TGTGCCAGCTCCCTCGAATTAGGAGATAGCTCCTACAATGAGCAGTTCTTC

v_gene: TRBV2
abundance: .
j_gene: TRBJ1-1
d_gene: .
CDR3aa: CASSEVRIGSLNTEAFF
CDR3nt: TGTGCCAGCAGTGAAGTGAGGATTGGATCTCTAAACACTGAAGCTTTCTTT

v_gene: TRBV5-6
abundance: .
j_gene: TRBJ2-7
d_gene: TRBD1
CDR3aa: CASSLSGTAFTVSYEQYF
CDR3nt: TGTGCCAGCAGCTTGTCGGGGACAGCGTTTACTGTCTCCTACGAGCAGTACTTC

v_gene: TRBV4-1
abundance: .
j_gene: TRBJ1-6
d_gene: TRBD1
CDR3aa: CASSQDSLRTGLNSPLHF
CDR3nt: TGCGCCAGCAGCCAAGATTCCCTTAGGACAGGGCTTAATTCACCCCTCCACTTT

v_gene: TRBV4-1
abundance: large
j_gene: TRBJ2-7
d_gene: TRBD2
CDR3aa: CASSVNSGGGNYEQYF
CDR3nt: TGCGCCAGCAGCGTAAACTCGGGCGGGGGTAACTACGAGCAGTACTTC

v_gene: TRBV6-5
abundance: .
j_gene: TRBJ2-2
d_gene: .
CDR3aa: CASSSWGTGELFF
CDR3nt: TGTGCCAGCAGTTCGTGGGGAACCGGGGAGCTGTTTTTT